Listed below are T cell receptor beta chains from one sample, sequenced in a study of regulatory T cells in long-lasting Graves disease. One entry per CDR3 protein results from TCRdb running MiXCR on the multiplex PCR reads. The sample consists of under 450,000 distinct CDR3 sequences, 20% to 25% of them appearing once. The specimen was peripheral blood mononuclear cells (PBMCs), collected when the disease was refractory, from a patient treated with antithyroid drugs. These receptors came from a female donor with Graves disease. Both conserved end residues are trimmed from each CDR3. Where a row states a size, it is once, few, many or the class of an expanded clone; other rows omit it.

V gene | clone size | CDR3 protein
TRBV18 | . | ASSSQLPEAF
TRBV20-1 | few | SASTGYEQY
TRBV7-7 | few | ASSSETGASYEQY
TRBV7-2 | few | ASSETGPRGEQY
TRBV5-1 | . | ASSPGQFANEQF
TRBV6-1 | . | ASRKQGGIGTGELF
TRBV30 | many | AWTGGPGNEKLF
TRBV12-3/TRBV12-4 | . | ASSSPGPRTSPPRRDTQY
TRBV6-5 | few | ASSYSVTEAF
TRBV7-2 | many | ASSFKGARYGYT
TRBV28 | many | ASSQTGSTSTGELF
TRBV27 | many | ASSLGRTAGELF
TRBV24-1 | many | ATSDGVPSTGVITGELF
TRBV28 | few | ASSLWQDYQPQH
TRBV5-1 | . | ASSLGTGMTNEKLF
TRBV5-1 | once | ASSGARQETQY
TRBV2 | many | ASSESRATYEEQY
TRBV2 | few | ASSEYLTGGETQY
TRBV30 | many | AWTPWELAGSYEQY
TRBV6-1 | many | ASASPGQGEVNYGYT
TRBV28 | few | ASRSGGPGNTIY
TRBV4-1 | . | ASSRPGPLREKLF
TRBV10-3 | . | AAAKGGTGELF
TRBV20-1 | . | SARSINETYEQY
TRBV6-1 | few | ASTRPGLADYEQY
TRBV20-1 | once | SADPGQGIGELF
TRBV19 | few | ASMGGIGEKLF
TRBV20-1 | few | SAQVFSNYGYT
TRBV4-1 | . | ASSQVNGPNTEAF
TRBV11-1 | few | ASSFQAGTSVSEQY
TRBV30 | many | AWRGTGISGANVLT
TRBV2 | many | AGCSATNTGELF
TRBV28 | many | ASRDRPRNSPLH
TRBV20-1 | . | SATPGTGNTEAF
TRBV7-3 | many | ASSLGVTAGDGETQY
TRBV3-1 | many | ASSPANIRNSPLH
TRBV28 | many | ASRTSGGKETQY
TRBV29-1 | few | SVDGTGDYEQY
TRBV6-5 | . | ASSSSFDRKIIGQY
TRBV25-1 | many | ASSDGRKGGEQY